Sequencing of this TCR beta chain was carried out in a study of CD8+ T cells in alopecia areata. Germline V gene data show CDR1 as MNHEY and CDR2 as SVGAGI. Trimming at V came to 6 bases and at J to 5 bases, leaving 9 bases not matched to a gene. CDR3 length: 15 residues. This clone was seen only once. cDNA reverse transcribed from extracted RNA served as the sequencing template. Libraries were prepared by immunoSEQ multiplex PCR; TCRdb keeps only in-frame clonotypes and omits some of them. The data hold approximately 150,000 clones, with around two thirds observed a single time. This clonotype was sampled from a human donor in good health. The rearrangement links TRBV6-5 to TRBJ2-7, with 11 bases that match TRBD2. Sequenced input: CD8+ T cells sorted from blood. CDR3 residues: CASRSTSGSFNEQYF. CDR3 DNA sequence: TGTGCCAGCAGGTCAACTAGCGGGAGTTTCAACGAGCAGTACTTC.